This TCR beta chain was sequenced for a study of T-cell memory formation after mild COVID-19. Turning to the study itself: Most TCR clusters belonged to a single donor.

Study-wide results and caveats: Researchers report contracting CD4+ clones mostly in CM and EM, with CD8+ clones in EMRA. Day 15 to 85 contracting clones showed balanced CD4/CD8; later expanders leaned CD4+.

The J segment lost 6 bases and the V segment lost 4 bases, leaving 13 bases of the junction unmatched. CDR3 length: 16 residues. Germline loops: CDR1 SGHTA, CDR2 FQGTGA. On this clonotype itself: Its antigen is currently unknown.

TCRdb re-called the 5' RACE reads through MiXCR, storing one row per CDR3 protein. In the table there are over 350,000 distinct CDR3 sequences, approximately 25% of which are singletons. The source material was PBMCs or a T cell subset sorted from them (not recorded which). V is TRBV7-3 and J is TRBJ1-1; 8 bases fit TRBD1. This receptor was obtained from an adult woman who had mild COVID-19 (a few samples of this study predate the infection). Cell type and time point are not known. Written as DNA, the CDR3 is TGTGCCAGCAGCTCGATGACCAGGGGGCGCGAATCTGAAGCTTTCTTT. Translation gives CASSSMTRGRESEAFF.